Presented here are 29 T cell receptor beta chains from one specimen sequenced in a study of blood T cell repertoires in COVID-19. Profiled with immunoSEQ multiplex PCR; TCRdb holds only in-frame clones, not every one. Here the sample spans approximately 350,000 clones, 80% to 90% being singletons. The specimen sequenced was peripheral blood. The source of these receptors is a middle-aged man with acute or convalescent COVID-19.

This chain connects TRBV5-4 to TRBJ2-3, with TRBD1 matching 12 bases. The CDR3 has 15 amino acids. Germline V gives CDR1 SGHNT, CDR2 YYREEE (reference sequence). The V and J ends lost 4 bases and 7 bases, in that order; junction bases with no gene match: 7. DNA of the CDR3: TGTGCCAGCAGCCCAGGGACAGGGGGCGGGTATACGCAGTATTTT. Translation gives CASSPGTGGGYTQYF.

This clone was observed a single time. This sequence joins TRBV28 and TRBJ2-1; D might be TRBD2 (6 bases). V gave up 2 bases and J gave up 4 bases, with 6 bases separating them. CDR1 MDHEN and CDR2 SYDVKM come from the germline V gene. The CDR3 is 13 amino acids. DNA of the CDR3: TGTGCCAGCAGTTTAGGGGGGTACAATGAGCAGTTCTTC. This codes for CASSLGGYNEQFF.

This chain uses TRBV12-3 or TRBV12-4 with TRBJ1-1, with D hard to call. The CDR3 has 11 residues. Trimming shortened V by 4 bases and J by 11 bases, and 11 bases separated the two germline ends. The CDR3, as DNA: TGTGCCAGCAGTTCTGACTTCTGGGCTTTCTTT. Translation gives CASSSDFWAFF.

The V call is TRBV13, the J call TRBJ2-2, with D perhaps matching TRBD2 (7 bases). The CDR3 totals 18 residues. V lost 5 bases and J 1 base, leaving 20 bases between the germline ends. Germline CDR1 and CDR2: PRHDT and FYEKMQ (reference sequence). CDR3 bases: TGTGCCAGCAGCCAAACCTGGGGGGCTAGCGGGAACACCGGGGAGCTGTTTTTT. Protein sequence: CASSQTWGASGNTGELFF.

V and J are TRBV10-3 and TRBJ2-7, with 7 bases identical to TRBD1. CDR1 and CDR2 from the germline V gene are ENHRY and SYGVKD. Trimming at V came to 10 bases and at J to 6 bases, leaving 12 bases not matched to a gene. This CDR3 is built from 13 residues. The CDR3, as DNA: TGTGCCACCAACGACAGGGATGCCGGCGAGCAGTACTTC. This codes for CATNDRDAGEQYF.

The CDR3 nucleotides are TGCGCCAGCACGCGGGACAGGGCTAACACCGGGGAGCTGTTTTTT. Translated: CASTRDRANTGELFF. This chain uses TRBV4-1 with TRBJ2-2; 9 bases map to TRBD1. V was pared by 7 bases and J by 2 bases, with 5 bases of the junction left unmatched. The germline V gene has CDR1 MGHRA and CDR2 YSYEKL. This CDR3 has 15 residues.

The V and J genes are TRBV10-3 and TRBJ1-1; 9 bases map to TRBD1. Germline loops: CDR1 ENHRY, CDR2 SYGVKD. J gave up 0 bases and V 9 bases, and 2 bases lay outside the gene matches. This CDR3 is built from 13 residues. CDR3 residues: CAIGTGMNTEAFF. CDR3 DNA sequence: TGTGCCATTGGGACAGGGATGAACACTGAAGCTTTCTTT.

The chain is built from TRBV3-1 (or the pseudogene TRBV3-2) and TRBJ2-1; 10 nucleotides match TRBD2. The junction had 7 bases not matched to a gene; V was cut back by 2 bases and J by 9 bases. The CDR3 totals 15 residues. Germline lookup yields CDR1 LGHDT and CDR2 YNNKEL (reference sequence). The chain's CDR3 is CASSQISGGYGEQFF. The CDR3, as DNA: TGTGCCAGCAGCCAAATTAGCGGGGGGTACGGTGAGCAGTTCTTC.

J is TRBJ2-2 and V is TRBV5-1, with 7 positions matching TRBD1. V shed 2 bases, J shed 5 bases, and the junction held 9 bases outside the gene matches. The CDR3 extends over 16 amino acids. Germline assignment: CDR1 SGHRS and CDR2 YFSETQ. The chain's CDR3 is CASSLTGTVGTGELFF. The CDR3 region has the DNA TGCGCCAGCAGCTTAACTGGGACAGTGGGGACCGGGGAGCTGTTTTTT.

V usage is TRBV2 and J usage is TRBJ1-5, with D perhaps TRBD1 (5 bases). V lost 3 bases, J lost 6 bases, and 12 bases lay in between. The CDR3 loop spans 14 amino acids. Germline-derived CDR1 and CDR2 are SNHLY and FYNNEI. The CDR3 protein is CASSDWGRGQPQHF. The CDR3 region has the DNA TGTGCCAGCAGTGACTGGGGAAGGGGTCAGCCCCAGCATTTT.

This rearrangement joins TRBV3-1 (or the pseudogene TRBV3-2) to TRBJ2-6; D perhaps matches TRBD2 (6 bases). V lost 0 bases to trimming and J lost 0 bases, with 21 bases between them. CDR1 LGHDT and CDR2 YNNKEL come from the germline V gene (reference sequence). The CDR3 is 21 residues long. The CDR3 reads CASSQDYSSPGLSSGANVLTF. The CDR3 bases are TGTGCCAGCAGCCAAGATTACTCCTCCCCGGGACTCAGCTCTGGGGCCAACGTCCTGACTTTC.

The chain uses TRBV9 and TRBJ2-7, with no clear D. The V gene lost 4 bases and the J gene lost 3 bases, with 8 bases spanning the gap. Germline-derived CDR1 and CDR2 are SGDLS and YYNGEE. The CDR3 is 12 residues long. The CDR3 here is CASSPRGYEQYF. DNA of the CDR3: TGTGCCAGCAGCCCACGAGGCTACGAGCAGTACTTC.

This clone has only one observation. CDR3 coding DNA: TGTGCCAGCAGATCGAGACTAGCGGAGACTAGCACAGATACGCAGTATTTT. Its protein product is CASRSRLAETSTDTQYF. The V call is TRBV11-2, the J call TRBJ2-3; TRBD2 aligns across 9 bases. Trimming removed 6 bases from V and 0 bases from J; junction bases left unmatched: 10. Per the germline V gene, CDR1 is SGHAT and CDR2 is FQNNGV. CDR3 length: 17 residues.

This clone was counted between two and nine times. V usage is TRBV18 and J usage is TRBJ1-1; a weak D match, TRBD1 (6 bases). Per germline, CDR1 KGHSH and CDR2 LQKENI. The CDR3 length is 14 residues. Deletions cut 6 bases from V and 5 bases from J, with 16 bases between. The CDR3 loop reads CASSLGTQGTEAFF. As DNA, the CDR3 is TGTGCCAGCTCGCTCGGGACCCAGGGGACTGAAGCTTTCTTT.

The rearrangement joins TRBV27 to TRBJ2-1; D possibly corresponds to TRBD2 (5 bases). CDR1 and CDR2 (germline): MNHEY, SMNVEV (reference sequence). With 5 bases removed from V and 0 bases from J, the gap between germline ends came to 8 bases. CDR3 length: 14 amino acids. The chain's CDR3 is CASSRGSSYNEQFF. The CDR3 DNA sequence: TGTGCCAGCAGTCGGGGAAGCTCCTACAATGAGCAGTTCTTC.

CDR3 sequence: CAISGADRGDGYTF. The CDR3 region has the DNA TGTGCCATCAGTGGCGCTGACAGGGGTGACGGCTACACCTTC. V usage is TRBV10-3 and J usage is TRBJ1-2, with 8 bases matching TRBD1. CDR3 length equals 14 residues. V was clipped by 4 bases and J by 8 bases; unmatched bases: 9. Germline V gene sequence: CDR1 ENHRY, CDR2 SYGVKD.

The chain recombines TRBV7-8 with TRBJ2-1, with TRBD2 matching 8 bases. The ends lost 4 bases at V and 2 bases at J; junction bases unmatched: 4. CDR3 length: 15 amino acids. CDR1 and CDR2 from the germline V gene are SGHVS and FQNEAQ. CDR3 region: CASSSPGLAYNEQFF. The CDR3 DNA reads as TGTGCCAGCAGCTCGCCGGGACTAGCCTACAATGAGCAGTTCTTC. The whole variable domain, filled in from reference TRBV7-8 and TRBJ2-1, reads GAGVSQSPRYKVAKRGQDVALRCDPISGHVSLFWYQQALGQGPEFLTYFQNEAQLDKSGLPSDRFFAERPEGSVSTLKIQRTQQEDSAVYLCASSSPGLAYNEQFFGPGTRLTVL.

The rearrangement links TRBV7-6 to TRBJ2-5, with 11 bases fitting TRBD2. V lost 4 bases, J lost 1 base, and 2 bases stayed unmatched. Germline V lookup: CDR1 SGHVS, CDR2 FNYEAQ. The CDR3 totals 15 residues. The CDR3 protein is CASSWGLAVQETQYF. In nucleotides, the CDR3 is TGTGCCAGCAGCTGGGGACTAGCGGTCCAAGAGACCCAGTACTTC.

The rearrangement links TRBV20-1 to TRBJ1-3; TRBD1 matches at 9 bases. The CDR3 totals 18 residues. V lost 3 bases to trimming and J lost 0 bases; unmatched junction nucleotides: 12. Germline V gene lookup returns CDR1 DFQATT and CDR2 SNEGSKA (reference sequence). The chain's CDR3 is CSASPSHGTGSSGNTIYF. CDR3 DNA sequence: TGCAGTGCTAGTCCTTCCCACGGGACAGGGAGCTCTGGAAACACCATATATTTT.

The chain couples TRBV27 to TRBJ2-3; TRBD1 matches 7 bases. The CDR3 contains 18 residues. Germline CDR1 MNHEY, CDR2 SMNVEV (reference sequence). The trim removed 6 bases at V and 4 bases at J, leaving 19 bases unmatched. CDR3 region: CASRAQFLSGGRSDTQYF. The CDR3, as DNA: TGTGCCAGCAGGGCCCAATTTCTCTCAGGGGGTAGGTCAGATACGCAGTATTTT.

The chain joins TRBV6-1 to TRBJ2-7; 7 nucleotides align to TRBD1. V gave up 3 bases and J gave up 3 bases; unmatched junction bases: 5. Germline loops: CDR1 MNHNS, CDR2 SASEGT. The CDR3 has 14 amino acids. DNA for the CDR3: TGTGCCAGCAGTGACCCAACAGGGGACTACGAGCAGTACTTC. Residues: CASSDPTGDYEQYF.

The chain is built from TRBV7-9 and TRBJ1-5; D gene ambiguous. Germline V gene lookup returns CDR1 SEHNR and CDR2 FQNEAQ (reference sequence). The V end was cut by 3 bases, the J end by 5 bases, with 11 bases between. The CDR3 is 14 residues long. The CDR3 coding sequence is TGTGCCAGCAGCTTTGCACGGGAAGATCAGCCCCAGCATTTT. Amino acids: CASSFAREDQPQHF.

The V call is TRBV2, the J call TRBJ1-4, with a possible D match to TRBD1 (5 bases). This CDR3 contains 13 residues. V gave up 4 bases and J gave up 4 bases, with 7 bases separating them. CDR1 and CDR2 from the germline V gene are SNHLY and FYNNEI. As DNA, the CDR3 is TGTGCCAGCAGTGCAGGGATTAATGAAAAACTGTTTTTT. Translating it yields CASSAGINEKLFF.

The rearrangement uses TRBV9 and TRBJ1-2; 8 bases line up with TRBD1. In germline, CDR1 is SGDLS, CDR2 YYNGEE. This CDR3 is built from 15 residues. J gave up 0 bases and V 5 bases, and 6 bases lay outside the gene matches. CDR3 DNA: TGTGCCAGCAGTAGCCGACAGGGGACTAACTATGGCTACACCTTC. As protein: CASSSRQGTNYGYTF.

V and J are TRBV29-1 and TRBJ1-5; maybe TRBD1 (5 bases). V dropped 7 bases and J dropped 5 bases, with 18 bases sitting between them. CDR3 length: 14 amino acids. Germline CDR1 SQVTM, CDR2 ANQGSEA. CDR3 amino acids: CSAWEGSRDQPQHF. The CDR3 coding sequence is TGCAGCGCCTGGGAGGGGAGCAGGGATCAGCCCCAGCATTTT. The full variable domain, its missing parts supplied by reference TRBV29-1 and TRBJ1-5, is SAVISQKPSRDICQRGTSLTIQCQVDSQVTMMFWYRQQPGQSLTLIATANQGSEATYESGFVIDKFPISRPNLTFSTLTVSNMSPEDSSIYLCSAWEGSRDQPQHFGDGTRLSIL.

The chain employs TRBV20-1 and TRBJ1-2; TRBD1 aligns across 7 bases. The CDR3 length is 11 residues. Germline assignment: CDR1 DFQATT and CDR2 SNEGSKA (reference sequence). The V and J ends lost 7 bases and 7 bases, in that order; junction bases with no gene match: 6. CDR3 loop: CSVLTGFGYTF. CDR3 coding DNA: TGCAGTGTTTTGACAGGGTTTGGCTACACCTTC.

CDR3 nucleotides: TGTGCCAGCAGTCCAACTCAGGGGCTCGAGCCCCAGCATTTT. Its protein product is CASSPTQGLEPQHF. The chain joins TRBV6-5 to TRBJ1-5; weak D call: TRBD1 (6 bases). The CDR3 is made up of 14 amino acids. CDR1 is MNHEY, CDR2 SVGAGI, per germline. Trimming pared 5 bases from V and 8 bases from J, leaving 16 bases between.

The chain carries TRBV7-2 and TRBJ2-7; 7 bases fit TRBD2. J gave up 3 bases and V 5 bases, and 4 bases lay outside the gene matches. From germline, CDR1 is SGHTA and CDR2 FQGNSA. This CDR3 spans 13 amino acids. The CDR3 DNA reads as TGTGCCAGCAGCAACCCGGGGGGCTACGAGCAGTACTTC. Translated, it gives CASSNPGGYEQYF.

The chain has TRBV9 and TRBJ2-1, with a possible D match to TRBD1 (6 bases). CDR1 is SGDLS, CDR2 YYNGEE, per germline. The CDR3 runs to 15 residues. V lost 3 bases, J lost 3 bases, and 13 bases lay in between. The CDR3 region has the DNA TGTGCCAGCAGCGGCGAGGGGGACCTCTACAATGAGCAGTTCTTC. The encoded protein is CASSGEGDLYNEQFF.